This TCR beta chain is from a study of blood T cell repertoires in COVID-19. Study-level information: Both acute and convalescent COVID-19 samples were obtained from the United States, Italy and Spain.

Original data processing: Reference gene primer amplification gave estimated nucleated cell counts. Profiling relied on immunoSEQ multiplex PCR, and the TCRdb table lists in-frame clones only, not all of them. V and J calls and clone size come straight from that table; D and trimming were deduced from the DNA. The sample yields approximately 90,000 clones, 90% seen once. The CDR3 spans 13 residues. Germline V gene sequence: CDR1 ENHRY, CDR2 SYGVKD. The junction had 11 bases not matched to a gene; V was cut back by 11 bases and J by 6 bases. V gene TRBV10-3 combines with J gene TRBJ1-1; 8 bases map to TRBD1. The sequencing sample was made of peripheral blood. The receptor was isolated from a man aged 55 to 70 with acute or convalescent COVID-19. The CDR3 region is CAVSPGQASEAFF. CDR3 in DNA: TGTGCCGTAAGCCCGGGACAGGCGTCTGAAGCTTTCTTT.